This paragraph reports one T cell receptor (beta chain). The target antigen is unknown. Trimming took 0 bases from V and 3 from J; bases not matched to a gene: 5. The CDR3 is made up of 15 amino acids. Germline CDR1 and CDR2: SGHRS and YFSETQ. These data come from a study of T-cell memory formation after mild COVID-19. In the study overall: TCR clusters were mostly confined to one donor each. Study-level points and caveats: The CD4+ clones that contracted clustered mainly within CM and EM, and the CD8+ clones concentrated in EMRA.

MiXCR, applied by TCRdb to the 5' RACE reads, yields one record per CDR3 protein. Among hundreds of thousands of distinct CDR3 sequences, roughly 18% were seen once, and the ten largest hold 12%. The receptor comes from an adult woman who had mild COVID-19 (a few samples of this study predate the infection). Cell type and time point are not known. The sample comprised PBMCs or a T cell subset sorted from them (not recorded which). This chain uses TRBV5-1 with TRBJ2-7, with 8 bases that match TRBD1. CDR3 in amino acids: CASSLGGTGVYEQYF. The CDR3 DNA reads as TGCGCCAGCAGCTTGGGGGGGACAGGAGTCTACGAGCAGTACTTC.